This section outlines one TCR beta chain sequence together with its context. Its antigen is undetermined. Produced via immunoSEQ multiplex PCR; TCRdb's table is partial and in-frame only. The repertoire consists of around 30,000 clones, with 60% to 75% occurring once and the leading ten covering 4%. This entry belongs to a study of radiotherapy plus CTLA-4 blockade in lung cancer. Looking at the study overall: Among enrolled patients, over 15% responded and approximately 33% achieved disease control. Study conclusions and caveats: Reported findings show early blood T cell clone dynamics, with interferon-beta, best predicted response.

The study treated chemo-refractory metastatic non-small-cell lung cancer patients with focal radiation plus ipilimumab CTLA-4 blockade. V lost 4 bases and J lost 3; bases outside the gene matches: 14. This CDR3 has 18 residues. Germline-derived CDR1 and CDR2 are MNHNS and SASEGT. The sample was peripheral blood, taken from a patient treated with radiotherapy plus ipilimumab. This sequence originates from a human donor with non-small cell lung cancer who had stable disease on radiotherapy plus ipilimumab. This sequence joins TRBV6-1 and TRBJ2-4, with 8 bases matching TRBD2. CDR3 sequence (DNA): TGTGCCAGCAGTGCGGGACACACTAGCGGATCTGGCAAAAACATTCAGTACTTC. Its translation: CASSAGHTSGSGKNIQYF.